These 25 T cell receptor beta chains came from one sample sequenced in a study of cytomegalovirus exposure and HLA in healthy donors. The PCR employed 60 Vbeta primers together with 13 Jbeta primers. Measured with immunoSEQ multiplex PCR; TCRdb has only the in-frame clones, and not every one. Among over 90,000 clones listed, roughly three quarters were seen once. Sequences were obtained from PBMCs. The origin of the receptors is a woman aged 18-30 years in good health and CMV-seropositive.

V gene TRBV7-9 combines with J gene TRBJ1-4; no definite D call. Trimming took off 5 bases at V and 5 bases at J, with 15 bases between the two ends. The CDR3 contains 15 residues. Germline V gene data show CDR1 as SEHNR and CDR2 as FQNEAQ (reference sequence). CDR3: CASSPRSQWNEKLFF. Here the CDR3 DNA reads TGTGCCAGCAGCCCAAGATCCCAGTGGAATGAAAAACTGTTTTTT.

This rearrangement joins TRBV29-1 to TRBJ1-2; tentative D call: TRBD1 (5 bases). CDR3 length: 14 residues. V shed 7 bases and J shed 3 bases, with 18 bases lying between them. Germline CDR1 SQVTM, CDR2 ANQGSEA. The CDR3, as DNA: TGCAGCGCCCCCCCGCGGGACGGATACTATGGCTACACCTTC. Protein sequence: CSAPPRDGYYGYTF.

This clone has a single count. The rearrangement joins TRBV6-6 to TRBJ2-7; TRBD2 matches at 9 bases. CDR1 and CDR2 (germline): MNHNY, SVGAGI (reference sequence). Unmatched junction bases numbered 5, after V lost 6 bases and J lost 5 bases. The CDR3 consists of 13 residues. This CDR3 reads CASSRGGGDEQYF. The CDR3 coding sequence is TGTGCCAGCAGCCGCGGGGGGGGCGACGAGCAGTACTTC.

The chain recombines TRBV9 with TRBJ1-2; D remains unclear. There are 16 residues in the CDR3. Trimming left V 0 bases short and J 8 bases short, with 20 bases between. Germline loops: CDR1 SGDLS, CDR2 YYNGEE. The CDR3 DNA sequence: TGTGCCAGCAGCGTAGGAGGGTTACAGACAATGGGGGGCTACACCTTC. Protein product: CASSVGGLQTMGGYTF.

V gene TRBV19 combines with J gene TRBJ2-6; TRBD1 aligns across 9 bases. The V gene end was trimmed by 5 bases and the J gene end by 0 bases; junction bases not matched to a gene: 8. Germline V gene sequence: CDR1 LNHDA, CDR2 SQIVND (reference sequence). The CDR3 is 18 residues long. The CDR3 region is CASSDTGQGPSGANVLTF. CDR3 in DNA: TGTGCCAGTAGTGATACAGGACAGGGGCCCTCTGGGGCCAACGTCCTGACTTTC.

The chain recombines TRBV4-1 with TRBJ1-2, with a tentative D call TRBD1 (5 bases). From germline, CDR1 is MGHRA and CDR2 YSYEKL. The CDR3 consists of 16 residues. The ends were cut back, 2 bases at V and 3 bases at J, with 16 bases in the middle. The CDR3 DNA sequence: TGCGCCAGCAGCCAACACACAAGACAGAACTACTATGGCTACACCTTC. Its protein is CASSQHTRQNYYGYTF.

The chain employs TRBV25-1 and TRBJ1-2; tentatively, D is TRBD1 (5 bases). This CDR3 contains 12 residues. V was cut by 5 bases and J by 5 bases, with 9 bases left in between. Per the germline V gene, CDR1 is MGHDK and CDR2 is SYGVNS. The CDR3 loop is CASSPGGYGYTF. As DNA, the CDR3 is TGTGCCAGCAGTCCGGGGGGGTATGGCTACACCTTC.

Only one count was recorded for this clone. The chain uses TRBV10-3 and TRBJ1-1, with D possibly matching TRBD1 (5 bases). CDR1 is ENHRY, CDR2 SYGVKD, per germline. The CDR3 has 12 amino acids. The V gene lost 7 bases and the J gene lost 3 bases, with 9 bases spanning the gap. CDR3 amino acids: CAINRGDTEAFF. Here the CDR3 DNA reads TGTGCCATCAATCGGGGGGACACTGAAGCTTTCTTT.

The table lists this clone with a count of one. The chain carries TRBV5-4 and TRBJ2-7; 11 bases line up with TRBD1. The CDR3 length is 15 residues. Trimming took 4 bases from V and 4 from J; bases not matched to a gene: 7. CDR1 is SGHNT and CDR2 is YYREEE in the germline V gene (reference sequence). The CDR3 DNA reads as TGTGCCAGCAGCCGAAGGACAGGGGGCGTGTACGAGCAGTACTTC. Its protein is CASSRRTGGVYEQYF.

CDR3 residues: CSHTQGDTEAFF. The CDR3 region has the DNA TGCAGTCATACTCAGGGGGACACTGAAGCTTTCTTT. The chain employs TRBV29-1 and TRBJ1-1, with 7 bases identical to TRBD1. The CDR3 sequence is 12 residues long. Germline V lookup: CDR1 SQVTM, CDR2 ANQGSEA.

This sequence joins TRBV5-1 and TRBJ1-1; 7 bases agree with TRBD1. Germline lookup yields CDR1 SGHRS and CDR2 YFSETQ. The ends lost 0 bases at V and 0 bases at J; junction bases unmatched: 2. This CDR3 region has 15 residues. This CDR3 reads CASSLVQGVNTEAFF. CDR3 in DNA: TGCGCCAGCAGCTTGGTGCAGGGGGTGAACACTGAAGCTTTCTTT.

The chain uses TRBV28 and TRBJ1-2; unclear D gene. Germline V lookup: CDR1 MDHEN, CDR2 SYDVKM. This CDR3 has 17 residues. V was clipped by 3 bases and J by 5 bases, with 22 bases between them. The CDR3 DNA sequence: TGTGCCAGCAGTTTTCACTCGACGGCCACGGAGGTGTATGGCTACACCTTC. This sequence encodes CASSFHSTATEVYGYTF.

The chain has TRBV5-1 and TRBJ2-7; 9 bases align to TRBD1. The CDR3 spans 16 residues. CDR1 SGHRS and CDR2 YFSETQ come from the germline V gene. J lost 2 bases, V lost 4 bases, and 10 bases had no gene match. This CDR3 reads CASSRTPGQGTYEQYF. The CDR3 DNA reads TGCGCCAGCAGCCGGACTCCGGGACAGGGAACCTACGAGCAGTACTTC. Complete variable domain (other parts from reference TRBV5-1 and TRBJ2-7): KAGVTQTPRYLIKTRGQQVTLSCSPISGHRSVSWYQQTPGQGLQFLFEYFSETQRNKGNFPGRFSGRQFSNSRSEMNVSTLELGDSALYLCASSRTPGQGTYEQYFGPGTRLTVT.

The rearrangement uses TRBV9 and TRBJ2-3; 9 nucleotides agree with TRBD2. J was trimmed by 1 base and V by 0 bases; bases with no gene match: 3. CDR1 and CDR2 (germline): SGDLS, YYNGEE. CDR3 length: 16 amino acids. CDR3 DNA sequence: TGTGCCAGCAGCGTAGAGGGCGGGGGGGGCACAGATACGCAGTATTTT. Protein sequence: CASSVEGGGGTDTQYF.

This clone was observed a handful of times. The rearrangement uses TRBV4-3 and TRBJ2-2; perhaps TRBD2 as D (5 bases). V was pared by 0 bases and J by 0 bases, with 11 bases between. Germline values: CDR1 LGHNA, CDR2 YSLEER. The CDR3 runs to 17 residues. The CDR3 loop is CASSQDRRTSNTGELFF. CDR3 DNA sequence: TGCGCCAGCAGCCAAGATAGAAGGACTTCGAACACCGGGGAGCTGTTTTTT.

This clone was counted a few times. The rearrangement joins TRBV6-5 to TRBJ1-1; D remains ambiguous. Trimming left V 10 bases short and J 5 bases short, with 17 bases between. Germline V CDR1 and CDR2: MNHEY, SVGAGI. The CDR3 loop spans 13 amino acids. The DNA for the CDR3 is TGTGCCATCTCGGGGAACTCGGGGACTGAAGCTTTCTTT. Translating it yields CAISGNSGTEAFF.

The chain couples TRBV6-5 to TRBJ1-1; 7 nucleotides agree with TRBD1. This CDR3 has 13 residues. V gave up 2 bases and J gave up 8 bases; unmatched junction bases: 5. Germline values: CDR1 MNHEY, CDR2 SVGAGI. Here the CDR3 reads CASSYLDREEAFF. The DNA of the CDR3 is TGTGCCAGCAGTTACCTAGACAGGGAAGAAGCTTTCTTT.

This clone was seen a single time. The chain carries TRBV5-1 and TRBJ1-1, with 7 bases fitting TRBD1. Trimming removed 7 bases from V and 6 bases from J; junction bases left unmatched: 3. Germline CDR1 reads SGHRS; CDR2 reads YFSETQ. The CDR3 has 11 residues. The CDR3 region is CASQDRAEAFF. The CDR3 DNA sequence: TGCGCCAGCCAAGACAGGGCTGAAGCTTTCTTT.

The chain is built from TRBV27 and TRBJ1-2; no clear D. This CDR3 is 17 amino acids long. Germline CDR1 and CDR2: MNHEY and SMNVEV (reference sequence). V lost 4 bases to trimming and J lost 4 bases, with 22 bases between them. The CDR3 region has the DNA TGTGCCAGCAGTTACATCCTCTCCCCCCCCCTCCTCTATGGCTACACCTTC. Translation: CASSYILSPPLLYGYTF.

This clone was observed a handful of times. The chain is built from TRBV5-1 and TRBJ1-4, with D tentatively TRBD1 (6 bases). This CDR3 contains 14 residues. Per germline, CDR1 SGHRS and CDR2 YFSETQ. Trimming left V 4 bases short and J 8 bases short, with 15 bases between. CDR3 nucleotides: TGCGCCAGCAGCGCCGGGACACGGTCAGAAAAACTGTTTTTT. It codes for CASSAGTRSEKLFF.

The genes are TRBV28 and TRBJ2-3; D not certain. V was pared by 5 bases and J by 4 bases, with 10 bases between. CDR3 length: 13 residues. The germline V gene has CDR1 MDHEN and CDR2 SYDVKM. CDR3 DNA sequence: TGTGCCAGCAGTCTCCCGCCAGCAGATACGCAGTATTTT. Protein product: CASSLPPADTQYF.

The genes are TRBV5-5 and TRBJ2-1, with no clear D. Trimming took off 2 bases at V and 1 base at J, with 10 bases between the two ends. The CDR3 spans 15 residues. Germline V lookup: CDR1 SGHKS, CDR2 YYEKEE (reference sequence). Written as DNA, the CDR3 is TGTGCCAGCAGCTTAAAACAAGTTTCCTACAATGAGCAGTTCTTC. It encodes CASSLKQVSYNEQFF.

The V and J genes are TRBV5-1 and TRBJ2-7, with D perhaps matching TRBD1 (5 bases). The V and J ends lost 0 bases and 3 bases respectively, with 13 bases between them. Germline CDR1 is SGHRS and CDR2 is YFSETQ. The CDR3 totals 15 residues. CDR3 region: CASSLVGAAFYEQYF. CDR3 nucleotides: TGCGCCAGCAGCTTGGTTGGGGCCGCCTTCTACGAGCAGTACTTC.

This clone occurred a few times. The rearrangement links TRBV5-1 to TRBJ1-1; D not resolved. CDR3 size: 15 residues. The V gene lost 4 bases and the J gene lost 4 bases, with 17 bases spanning the gap. Germline loops: CDR1 SGHRS, CDR2 YFSETQ. CDR3 amino acids: CASSQDQTSGTEAFF. In nucleotides, the CDR3 is TGCGCCAGCAGCCAAGATCAGACCTCGGGCACTGAAGCTTTCTTT.

The count of this clone is one. The chain is built from TRBV4-1 and TRBJ2-3; D might be TRBD1 (5 bases). Trimming removed 2 bases at V and 4 bases at J, with 19 bases between. The CDR3 contains 17 residues. Germline V gives CDR1 MGHRA, CDR2 YSYEKL. In DNA form, the CDR3 reads TGCGCCAGCAGCCAACCAAAGATGGGGCGAATGGCAGATACGCAGTATTTT. Its translation: CASSQPKMGRMADTQYF.